This T cell receptor beta chain appears in the sequencing data of a study of blood T cells in healthy people across ages. About this clonotype itself: Its antigen is undetermined.

The use of a sample-barcoded 5' primer and a J-beta primer mix characterized a second PCR of roughly 6 to 11 cycles. TCRdb used MiXCR to reprocess the 5' RACE reads, holding one entry per CDR3 protein. This table holds more than 1,400,000 distinct CDR3 sequences, around two fifths found once. CDR3 length: 15 residues. After removal of 5 bases from V and 4 bases from J, the junction contained 8 bases not matched to a gene. Germline CDR1 MDHEN, CDR2 SYDVKM. Study-wide findings and caveats: While age rose, TCR beta diversity per million T cells dropped in a roughly linear way.

This chain links TRBV28 with TRBJ2-3; 8 bases match TRBD2. Material for sequencing was blood. The clonotype originates from a woman between 18 and 29 years old in good health. Written as DNA, the CDR3 is TGTGCCAGCAGTCCCACAAGGACTAGCCCAGATACGCAGTATTTT. This codes for CASSPTRTSPDTQYF.